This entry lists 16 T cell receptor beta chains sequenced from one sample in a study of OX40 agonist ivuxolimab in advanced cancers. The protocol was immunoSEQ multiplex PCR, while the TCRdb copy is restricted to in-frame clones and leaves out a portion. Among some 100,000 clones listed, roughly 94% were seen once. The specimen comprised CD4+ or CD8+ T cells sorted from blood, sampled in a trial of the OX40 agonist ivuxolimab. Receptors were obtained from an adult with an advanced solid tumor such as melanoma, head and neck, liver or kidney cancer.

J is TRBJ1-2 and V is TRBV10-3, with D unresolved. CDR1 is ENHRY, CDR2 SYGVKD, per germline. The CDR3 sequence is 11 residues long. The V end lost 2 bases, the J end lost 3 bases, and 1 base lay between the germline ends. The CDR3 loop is CAISEDYGYTF. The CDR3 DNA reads TGTGCCATCAGTGAGGACTATGGCTACACCTTC.

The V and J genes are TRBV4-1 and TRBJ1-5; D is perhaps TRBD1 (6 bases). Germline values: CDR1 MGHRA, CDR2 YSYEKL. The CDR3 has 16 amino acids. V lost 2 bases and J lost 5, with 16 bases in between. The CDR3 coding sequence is TGCGCCAGCAGCCAATTTGGGACACGGGTGGATCAGCCCCAGCATTTT. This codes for CASSQFGTRVDQPQHF.

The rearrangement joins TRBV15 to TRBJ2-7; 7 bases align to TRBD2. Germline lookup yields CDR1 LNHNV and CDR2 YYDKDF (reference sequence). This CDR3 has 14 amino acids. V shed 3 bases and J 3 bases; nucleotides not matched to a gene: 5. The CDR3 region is CATSSLPGGYEQYF. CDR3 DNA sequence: TGTGCCACCAGCAGCCTACCGGGAGGCTACGAGCAGTACTTC.

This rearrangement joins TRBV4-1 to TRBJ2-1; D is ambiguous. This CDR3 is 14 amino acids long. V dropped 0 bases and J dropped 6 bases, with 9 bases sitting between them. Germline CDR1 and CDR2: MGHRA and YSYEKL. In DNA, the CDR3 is TGCGCCAGCAGCCAAGAATGGCGCTCCAATGAGCAGTTCTTC. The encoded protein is CASSQEWRSNEQFF.

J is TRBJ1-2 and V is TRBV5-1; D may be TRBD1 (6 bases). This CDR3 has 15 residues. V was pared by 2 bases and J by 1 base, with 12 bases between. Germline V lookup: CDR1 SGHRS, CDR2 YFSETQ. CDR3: CASSLGGIDNYGYTF. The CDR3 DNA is TGCGCCAGCAGCTTAGGGGGGATAGATAACTATGGCTACACCTTC.

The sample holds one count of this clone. The CDR3 sequence: CASSQGLAGIVDTQYF. The CDR3 DNA reads TGCGCCAGCAGCCAAGGACTAGCGGGGATTGTAGATACGCAGTATTTT. This chain uses TRBV4-3 with TRBJ2-3; 11 nucleotides align to TRBD2. With V trimmed by 1 base and J by 5 bases, 5 bases remained unmatched. Germline lookup yields CDR1 LGHNA and CDR2 YSLEER. There are 16 residues in the CDR3.

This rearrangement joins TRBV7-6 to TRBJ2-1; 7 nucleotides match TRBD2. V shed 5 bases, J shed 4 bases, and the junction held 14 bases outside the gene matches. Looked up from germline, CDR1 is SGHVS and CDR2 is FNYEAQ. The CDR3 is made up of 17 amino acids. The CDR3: CASSPTMGGRKYNEQFF. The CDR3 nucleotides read TGTGCCAGCAGCCCCACCATGGGGGGGAGAAAGTACAATGAGCAGTTCTTC.

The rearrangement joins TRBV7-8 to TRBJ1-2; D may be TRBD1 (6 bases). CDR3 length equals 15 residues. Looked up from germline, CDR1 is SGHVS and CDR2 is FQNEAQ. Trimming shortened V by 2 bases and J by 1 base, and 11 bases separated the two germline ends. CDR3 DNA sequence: TGTGCCAGCAGCTTAACCCCGGGACATAACTATGGCTACACCTTC. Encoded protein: CASSLTPGHNYGYTF.

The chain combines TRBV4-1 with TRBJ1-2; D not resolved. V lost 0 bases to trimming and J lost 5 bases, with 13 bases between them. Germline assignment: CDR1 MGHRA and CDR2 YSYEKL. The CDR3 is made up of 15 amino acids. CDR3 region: CASSQDLRAAYGYTF. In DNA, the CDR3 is TGCGCCAGCAGCCAAGATCTAAGGGCAGCTTATGGCTACACCTTC.

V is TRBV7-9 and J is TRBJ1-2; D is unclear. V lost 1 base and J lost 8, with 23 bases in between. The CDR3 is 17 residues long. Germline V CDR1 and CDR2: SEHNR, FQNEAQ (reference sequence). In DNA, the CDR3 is TGTGCCAGCAGCTTAGGCCCCTACGGACGGGAACCGGAAGGCTACACCTTC. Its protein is CASSLGPYGREPEGYTF.

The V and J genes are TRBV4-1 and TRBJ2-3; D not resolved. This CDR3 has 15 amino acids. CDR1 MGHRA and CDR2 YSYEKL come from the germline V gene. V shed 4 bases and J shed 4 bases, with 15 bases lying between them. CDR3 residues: CASSPPLNGADTQYF. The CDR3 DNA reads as TGCGCCAGCAGCCCACCTCTAAATGGGGCAGATACGCAGTATTTT.

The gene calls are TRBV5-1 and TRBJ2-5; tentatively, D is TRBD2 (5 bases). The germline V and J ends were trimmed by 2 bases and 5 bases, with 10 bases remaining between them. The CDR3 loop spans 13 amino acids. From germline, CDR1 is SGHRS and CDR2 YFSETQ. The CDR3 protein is CASSLIRGETQYF. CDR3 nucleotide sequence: TGCGCCAGCAGCTTAATTAGAGGGGAGACCCAGTACTTC.

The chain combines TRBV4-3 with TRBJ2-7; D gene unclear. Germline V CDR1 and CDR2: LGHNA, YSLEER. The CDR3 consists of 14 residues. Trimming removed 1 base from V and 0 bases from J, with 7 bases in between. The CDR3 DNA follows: TGCGCCAGCAGCCAAGGTCCGTCCTCCTACGAGCAGTACTTC. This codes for CASSQGPSSYEQYF.

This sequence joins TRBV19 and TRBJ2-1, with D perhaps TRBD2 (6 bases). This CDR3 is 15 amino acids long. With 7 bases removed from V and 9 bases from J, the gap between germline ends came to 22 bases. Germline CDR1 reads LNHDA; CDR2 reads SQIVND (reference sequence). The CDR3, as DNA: TGTGCCAGTACCTACTACGGCGGGGTATCGGGTGAGCAGTTCTTC. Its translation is CASTYYGGVSGEQFF.

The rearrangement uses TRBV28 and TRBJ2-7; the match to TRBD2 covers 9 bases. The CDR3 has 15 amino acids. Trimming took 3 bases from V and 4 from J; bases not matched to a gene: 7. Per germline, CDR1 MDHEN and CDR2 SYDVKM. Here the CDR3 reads CASSFVQRGAYEQYF. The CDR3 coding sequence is TGTGCCAGCAGTTTTGTCCAGCGGGGGGCGTACGAGCAGTACTTC.

The DNA of the CDR3 is TGTGCCAGCAGCTTGGTGGAGGGGGAGTACACCTTC. It specifies CASSLVEGEYTF. The chain has TRBV5-5 and TRBJ1-2; D might be TRBD1 (6 bases). There are 12 residues in the CDR3. Deletions cut 0 bases from V and 11 bases from J, with 11 bases between. Germline-derived CDR1 and CDR2 are SGHKS and YYEKEE (reference sequence).